These T cell receptor beta chains were read from a single sample in a study of shared clonotypes between healthy human individuals. The assay was immunoSEQ multiplex PCR, and TCRdb's table has in-frame clones only and misses some. The sample has about 1.5 million clones; 95% to 99% are singletons. Sequenced sample: naive CD4+ T cells sorted from blood. The receptors here all came from a man aged 30-40 years in good health. Each CDR3 is given with its conserved first and last residue. The order of the fields is V gene, J gene, D gene, clone size, CDR3 protein, CDR3 DNA. A D gene is named only where the DNA matches it firmly. The listing skips clone size in some rows; elsewhere it reads once, few, many or a size class.

V: TRBV28
J: TRBJ2-2
D: .
size: .
CDR3: CAIGMSPGLFF
DNA: TGTGCCATCGGAATGTCCCCGGGGCTGTTTTTT

V: TRBV5-4
J: TRBJ2-1
D: .
size: .
CDR3: CASSLVAEVYNEQFF
DNA: TGTGCCAGCAGCTTAGTAGCGGAAGTGTACAATGAGCAGTTCTTC

V: TRBV9
J: TRBJ1-1
D: .
size: .
CDR3: CASSVSGSTNTEAFF
DNA: TGTGCCAGCAGCGTCTCAGGGTCCACGAACACTGAAGCTTTCTTT

V: TRBV6-1
J: TRBJ2-7
D: .
size: .
CDR3: CASSGQGHFASYEQYF
DNA: TGTGCCAGCAGTGGGCAGGGTCACTTTGCGTCCTACGAGCAGTACTTC

V: TRBV18
J: TRBJ2-1
D: .
size: .
CDR3: CASSQKGTYNEQFF
DNA: TGTGCCAGCTCACAAAAGGGGACCTACAATGAGCAGTTCTTC

V: TRBV10-3
J: TRBJ2-3
D: .
size: .
CDR3: CAISARQGTDTQYF
DNA: TGTGCCATCAGCGCACGACAGGGCACAGATACGCAGTATTTT

V: TRBV2
J: TRBJ2-2
D: TRBD1
size: .
CDR3: CASRDGTGRPRDTGELFF
DNA: TGTGCCAGCAGGGACGGGACAGGGAGACCTCGGGACACCGGGGAGCTGTTTTTT

V: TRBV19
J: TRBJ2-6
D: TRBD1
size: .
CDR3: CASRRTGSGANVLTF
DNA: TGTGCCAGTAGGAGGACAGGGTCTGGGGCCAACGTCCTGACTTTC

V: TRBV5-1
J: TRBJ1-2
D: TRBD1
size: .
CDR3: CASSLRTGENYGYTF
DNA: TGCGCCAGCAGCTTGAGAACAGGGGAGAACTATGGCTACACCTTC

V: TRBV7-6
J: TRBJ2-3
D: .
size: .
CDR3: CASSLAATGQTITDTQYF
DNA: TGTGCCAGCAGCTTAGCGGCAACCGGGCAGACGATCACAGATACGCAGTATTTT

V: TRBV6-6
J: TRBJ2-7
D: TRBD2
size: .
CDR3: CASSKSGSSYEQYF
DNA: TGTGCCAGCAGCAAAAGCGGGAGCTCCTACGAGCAGTACTTC

V: TRBV28
J: TRBJ1-2
D: .
size: .
CDR3: CASSFRGSDYGYTF
DNA: TGTGCCAGCAGTTTCCGGGGTTCGGACTATGGCTACACCTTC

V: TRBV18
J: TRBJ1-2
D: .
size: .
CDR3: CASSDGREDGYTF
DNA: TGTGCCAGCTCCGATGGCAGGGAGGATGGCTACACCTTC

V: TRBV5-4
J: TRBJ1-4
D: TRBD1
size: .
CDR3: CASSLTGATNEKLFF
DNA: TGTGCCAGCAGCTTGACAGGGGCAACTAATGAAAAACTGTTTTTT

V: TRBV18
J: TRBJ2-2
D: TRBD1
size: once
CDR3: CASSPLGTGDTNTGELFF
DNA: TGTGCCAGCTCACCATTAGGGACAGGGGATACGAACACCGGGGAGCTGTTTTTT

V: TRBV5-1
J: TRBJ2-7
D: .
size: .
CDR3: CASSHNKGEQYF
DNA: TGCGCCAGCAGCCATAACAAGGGCGAGCAGTACTTC

V: TRBV2
J: TRBJ2-7
D: .
size: .
CDR3: CASSEARLASYEQYF
DNA: TGTGCCAGCAGTGAAGCGAGGTTGGCCTCCTACGAGCAGTACTTC

V: TRBV5-1
J: TRBJ1-1
D: .
size: .
CDR3: CASSLDGRVTEAFF
DNA: TGCGCCAGCAGCTTGGATGGGAGGGTGACTGAAGCTTTCTTT

V: TRBV7-2
J: TRBJ2-1
D: TRBD2
size: .
CDR3: CASSFTSGTYNEQFF
DNA: TGTGCCAGCAGCTTTACTAGCGGCACCTACAATGAGCAGTTCTTC

V: TRBV5-1
J: TRBJ1-1
D: .
size: .
CDR3: CASSLVGGILNTEAFF
DNA: TGCGCCAGCAGCTTGGTCGGCGGGATCTTGAACACTGAAGCTTTCTTT

V: TRBV25-1
J: TRBJ1-4
D: .
size: .
CDR3: CASKGGHLTGEKLFF
DNA: TGTGCCAGCAAGGGGGGACATCTCACAGGTGAAAAACTGTTTTTT

V: TRBV5-6
J: TRBJ2-7
D: .
size: .
CDR3: CASSLGGPGSEQYF
DNA: TGTGCCAGCAGCTTGGGGGGCCCGGGGTCCGAGCAGTACTTC

V: TRBV28
J: TRBJ1-5
D: TRBD1
size: .
CDR3: CASRPNQGAGQPQHF
DNA: TGTGCCAGCAGACCTAATCAGGGGGCCGGGCAGCCCCAGCATTTT

V: TRBV15
J: TRBJ2-3
D: TRBD2
size: .
CDR3: CATSRDRTPSGQSTDTQYF
DNA: TGTGCCACCAGCAGAGATCGCACCCCTAGCGGGCAGAGCACAGATACGCAGTATTTT

V: TRBV4-1
J: TRBJ2-5
D: .
size: once
CDR3: CASSQFARETQYF
DNA: TGCGCCAGCAGCCAGTTCGCGCGAGAGACCCAGTACTTC

V: TRBV10-3
J: TRBJ2-3
D: .
size: .
CDR3: CAISGGISTDTQYF
DNA: TGTGCCATCAGTGGCGGGATTAGCACAGATACGCAGTATTTT

V: TRBV28
J: TRBJ2-7
D: .
size: .
CDR3: CASSDFKNLGQYF
DNA: TGTGCCAGCAGCGATTTTAAAAACCTGGGGCAGTACTTC

V: TRBV27
J: TRBJ2-1
D: TRBD2
size: .
CDR3: CASSGLAVNEQFF
DNA: TGTGCCAGCAGTGGACTAGCGGTCAATGAGCAGTTCTTC

V: TRBV28
J: TRBJ2-7
D: TRBD1
size: once
CDR3: CASSFQGEPYEQYF
DNA: TGTGCCAGCAGTTTTCAGGGGGAACCCTACGAGCAGTACTTC

V: TRBV5-1
J: TRBJ2-4
D: TRBD1
size: .
CDR3: CASSPGQGASIQYF
DNA: TGCGCCAGCAGCCCGGGACAGGGGGCGAGCATTCAGTACTTC

V: TRBV7-8
J: TRBJ2-6
D: .
size: .
CDR3: CASSLVVLQVPSGANVLTF
DNA: TGTGCCAGCAGCTTAGTCGTGTTACAGGTCCCCTCTGGGGCCAACGTCCTGACTTTC

V: TRBV5-4
J: TRBJ1-5
D: .
size: .
CDR3: CASSLGGGNQPQHF
DNA: TGTGCCAGCAGCTTGGGGGGGGGCAATCAGCCCCAGCATTTT

V: TRBV6-5
J: TRBJ1-3
D: .
size: .
CDR3: CASSGRSSGNTIYF
DNA: TGTGCCAGCAGTGGGAGAAGCTCTGGAAACACCATATATTTT

V: TRBV15
J: TRBJ2-3
D: TRBD2
size: .
CDR3: CATAETSGRTDTQYF
DNA: TGTGCCACTGCCGAAACTAGCGGGAGGACAGATACGCAGTATTTT

V: TRBV9
J: TRBJ2-1
D: TRBD1
size: .
CDR3: CASSSRPGTGESDNEQFF
DNA: TGTGCCAGCAGCTCTCGTCCCGGGACAGGGGAGAGCGACAATGAGCAGTTCTTC

V: TRBV4-1
J: TRBJ1-2
D: .
size: once
CDR3: CASSQDIFVPGYTF
DNA: TGCGCCAGCAGCCAAGATATTTTCGTACCTGGCTACACCTTC

V: TRBV30
J: TRBJ1-5
D: .
size: once
CDR3: CAWSTGQIFYSNQPQHF
DNA: TGTGCCTGGAGTACAGGGCAAATATTCTATAGCAATCAGCCCCAGCATTTT

V: TRBV6-5
J: TRBJ1-5
D: TRBD1
size: .
CDR3: CASSSQGARQPQHF
DNA: TGTGCCAGCAGTTCTCAGGGGGCGAGGCAGCCCCAGCATTTT

V: TRBV29-1
J: TRBJ1-1
D: .
size: once
CDR3: CSGISRMNTEAFF
DNA: TGCAGCGGTATCTCCCGCATGAACACTGAAGCTTTCTTT

V: TRBV27
J: TRBJ2-4
D: .
size: .
CDR3: CASSVLGEKNIQYF
DNA: TGTGCCAGCAGTGTGCTTGGGGAAAAAAACATTCAGTACTTC

V: TRBV5-1
J: TRBJ2-1
D: .
size: .
CDR3: CASSFASNSYNEQFF
DNA: TGCGCCAGCAGCTTTGCGTCCAATTCTTACAATGAGCAGTTCTTC

V: TRBV27
J: TRBJ2-3
D: TRBD1
size: .
CDR3: CASSRPGTGVGTQYF
DNA: TGTGCCAGCAGCCGGCCCGGGACAGGGGTGGGTACGCAGTATTTT

V: TRBV18
J: TRBJ2-2
D: .
size: once
CDR3: CASSPVAGKPNTGELFF
DNA: TGTGCCAGCTCACCAGTGGCGGGCAAACCGAACACCGGGGAGCTGTTTTTT

V: TRBV10-3
J: TRBJ1-2
D: .
size: .
CDR3: CAIRPEHNRDYGYTF
DNA: TGTGCCATACGACCTGAGCACAATAGGGACTATGGCTACACCTTC

V: TRBV7-2
J: TRBJ2-1
D: .
size: .
CDR3: CASSPLLASFNEQFF
DNA: TGTGCCAGCAGCCCTTTACTAGCTTCCTTCAATGAGCAGTTCTTC

V: TRBV2
J: TRBJ1-2
D: TRBD1
size: .
CDR3: CASTRDRGRGYTF
DNA: TGTGCCAGCACCCGGGACAGGGGTCGTGGCTACACCTTC

V: TRBV9
J: TRBJ2-1
D: TRBD2
size: .
CDR3: CASSASGREFDEQFF
DNA: TGTGCCAGCAGCGCTAGCGGGAGAGAGTTCGATGAGCAGTTCTTC

V: TRBV5-1
J: TRBJ2-1
D: .
size: .
CDR3: CASSPDISYNEQFF
DNA: TGCGCCAGCAGCCCAGACATCTCCTACAATGAGCAGTTCTTC

V: TRBV30
J: TRBJ2-3
D: TRBD2
size: .
CDR3: CAWSTSGRPQYF
DNA: TGTGCCTGGAGTACTAGCGGGAGGCCTCAGTATTTT

V: TRBV30
J: TRBJ2-3
D: TRBD2
size: .
CDR3: CAWSRTLSGRIADTQYF
DNA: TGTGCCTGGAGTAGAACCCTTAGCGGGAGGATAGCAGATACGCAGTATTTT

V: TRBV6-6
J: TRBJ2-7
D: .
size: .
CDR3: CASSYSRRYEQYF
DNA: TGTGCCAGCAGTTACTCGAGACGGTACGAGCAGTACTTC

V: TRBV5-1
J: TRBJ2-7
D: .
size: .
CDR3: CASSAGRYEQYF
DNA: TGCGCCAGCTCGGCAGGGCGTTACGAGCAGTACTTC

V: TRBV6-1
J: TRBJ1-5
D: .
size: .
CDR3: CASSPGFGPQHF
DNA: TGTGCCAGCAGTCCGGGGTTTGGGCCCCAGCATTTT

V: TRBV30
J: TRBJ1-1
D: TRBD1
size: .
CDR3: CAWRTHGTGGTEAFF
DNA: TGTGCCTGGCGAACCCACGGGACAGGGGGCACTGAAGCTTTCTTT

V: TRBV4-3
J: TRBJ2-7
D: TRBD2
size: once
CDR3: CASSQTLAGDYEQYF
DNA: TGCGCCAGCAGCCAAACACTAGCGGGAGACTACGAGCAGTACTTC